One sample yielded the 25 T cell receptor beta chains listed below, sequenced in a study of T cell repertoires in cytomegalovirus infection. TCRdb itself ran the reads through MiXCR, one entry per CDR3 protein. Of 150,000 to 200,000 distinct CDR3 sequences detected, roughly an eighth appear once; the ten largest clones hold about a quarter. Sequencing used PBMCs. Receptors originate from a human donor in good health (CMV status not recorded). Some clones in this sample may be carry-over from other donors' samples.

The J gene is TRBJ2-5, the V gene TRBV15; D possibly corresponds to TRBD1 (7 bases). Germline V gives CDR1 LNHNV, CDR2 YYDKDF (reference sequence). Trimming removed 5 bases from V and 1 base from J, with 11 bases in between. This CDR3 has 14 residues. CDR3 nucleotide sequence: TGTGCCACCAGCGGAGGGGGCTCCCAAGAGACCCAGTACTTC. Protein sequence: CATSGGGSQETQYF.

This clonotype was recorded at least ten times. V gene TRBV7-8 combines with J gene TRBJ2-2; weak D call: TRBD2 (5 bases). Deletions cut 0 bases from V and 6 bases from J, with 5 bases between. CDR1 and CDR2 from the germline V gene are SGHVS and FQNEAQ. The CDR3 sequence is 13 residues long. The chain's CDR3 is CASSLARAGELFF. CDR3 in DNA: TGTGCCAGCAGCTTAGCGCGGGCCGGGGAGCTGTTTTTT.

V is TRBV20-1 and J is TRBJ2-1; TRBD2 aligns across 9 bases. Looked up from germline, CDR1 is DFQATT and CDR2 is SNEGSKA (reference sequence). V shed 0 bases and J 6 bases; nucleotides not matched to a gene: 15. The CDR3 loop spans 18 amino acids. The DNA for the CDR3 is TGCAGTGCTAGAGATCCACCGACTAGCGGAAAATATACCAATGAGCAGTTCTTC. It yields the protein CSARDPPTSGKYTNEQFF.

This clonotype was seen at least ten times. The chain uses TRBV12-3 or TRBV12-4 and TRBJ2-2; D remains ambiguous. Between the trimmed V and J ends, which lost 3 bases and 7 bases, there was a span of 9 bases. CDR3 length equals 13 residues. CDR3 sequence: CASSFLSDGELFF. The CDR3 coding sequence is TGTGCCAGCAGTTTTCTGAGTGACGGGGAGCTGTTTTTT.

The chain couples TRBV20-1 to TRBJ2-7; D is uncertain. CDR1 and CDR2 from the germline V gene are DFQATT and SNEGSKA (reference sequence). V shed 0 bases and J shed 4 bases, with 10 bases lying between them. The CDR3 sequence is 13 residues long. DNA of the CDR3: TGCAGTGCTAGAGAGGGCAGCTCATACGAGCAGTACTTC. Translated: CSAREGSSYEQYF.

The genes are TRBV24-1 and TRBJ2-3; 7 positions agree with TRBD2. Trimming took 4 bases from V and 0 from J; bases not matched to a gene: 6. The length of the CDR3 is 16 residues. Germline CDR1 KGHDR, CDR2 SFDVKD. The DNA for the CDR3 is TGTGCCACCAGTGACCCAGCGGGACCCAGCACAGATACGCAGTATTTT. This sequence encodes CATSDPAGPSTDTQYF.

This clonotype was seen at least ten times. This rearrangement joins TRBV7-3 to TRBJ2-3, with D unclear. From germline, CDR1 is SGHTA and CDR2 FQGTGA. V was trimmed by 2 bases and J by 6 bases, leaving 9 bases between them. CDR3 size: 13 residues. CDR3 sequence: CASSLLARDTQYF. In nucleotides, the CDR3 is TGTGCCAGCAGCTTACTTGCCAGGGATACGCAGTATTTT.

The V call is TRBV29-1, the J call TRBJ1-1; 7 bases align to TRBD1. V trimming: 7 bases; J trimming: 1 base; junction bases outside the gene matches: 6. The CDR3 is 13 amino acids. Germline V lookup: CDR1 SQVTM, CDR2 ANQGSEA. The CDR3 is CSARDSRNTEAFF. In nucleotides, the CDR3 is TGCAGCGCGAGGGACAGTCGGAACACTGAAGCTTTCTTT.

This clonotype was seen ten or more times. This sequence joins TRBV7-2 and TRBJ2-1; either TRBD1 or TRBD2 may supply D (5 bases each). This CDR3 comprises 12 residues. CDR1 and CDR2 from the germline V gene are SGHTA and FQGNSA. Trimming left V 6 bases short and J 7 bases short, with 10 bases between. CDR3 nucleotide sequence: TGTGCCAGCAGTACGAGGGGTAATGAGCAGTTCTTC. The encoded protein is CASSTRGNEQFF.

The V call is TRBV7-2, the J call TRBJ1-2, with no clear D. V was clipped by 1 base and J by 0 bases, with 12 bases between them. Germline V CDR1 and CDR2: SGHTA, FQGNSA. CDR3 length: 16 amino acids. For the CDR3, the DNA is TGTGCCAGCAGCTTAGACGGAACCCCTTCTAACTATGGCTACACCTTC. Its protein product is CASSLDGTPSNYGYTF.

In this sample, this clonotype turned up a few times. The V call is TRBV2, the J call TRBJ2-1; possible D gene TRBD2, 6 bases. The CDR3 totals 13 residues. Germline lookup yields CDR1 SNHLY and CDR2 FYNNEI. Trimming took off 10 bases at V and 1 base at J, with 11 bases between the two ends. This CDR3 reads CATSVISYNEQFF. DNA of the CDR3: TGTGCCACTAGCGTTATTTCCTACAATGAGCAGTTCTTC.

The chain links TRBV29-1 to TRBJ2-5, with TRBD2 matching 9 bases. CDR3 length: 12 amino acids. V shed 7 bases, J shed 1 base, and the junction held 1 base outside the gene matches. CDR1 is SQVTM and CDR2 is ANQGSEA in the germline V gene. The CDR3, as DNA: TGCAGCGGGGGACTAGCCCAAGAGACCCAGTACTTC. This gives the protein CSGGLAQETQYF.

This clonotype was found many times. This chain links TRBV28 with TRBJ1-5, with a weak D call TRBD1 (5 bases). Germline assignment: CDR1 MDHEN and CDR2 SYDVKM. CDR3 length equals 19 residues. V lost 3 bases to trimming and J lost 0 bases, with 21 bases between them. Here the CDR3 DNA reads TGTGCCAGCAGTTTCCTCGCCGACAGATCACCTTATAGCAATCAGCCCCAGCATTTT. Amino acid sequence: CASSFLADRSPYSNQPQHF.

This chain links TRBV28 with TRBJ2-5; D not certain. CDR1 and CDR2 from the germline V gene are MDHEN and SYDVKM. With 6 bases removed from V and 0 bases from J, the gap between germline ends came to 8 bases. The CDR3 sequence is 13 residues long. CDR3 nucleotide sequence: TGTGCCAGCAGAAGACTGGACCAAGAGACCCAGTACTTC. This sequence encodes CASRRLDQETQYF.

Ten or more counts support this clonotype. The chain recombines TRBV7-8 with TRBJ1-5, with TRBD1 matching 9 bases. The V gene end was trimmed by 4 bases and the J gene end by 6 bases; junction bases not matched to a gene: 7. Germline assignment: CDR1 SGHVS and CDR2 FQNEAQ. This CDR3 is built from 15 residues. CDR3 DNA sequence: TGTGCCAGCAGCTCCGCGGGACAGGGCGCTCAGCCCCAGCATTTT. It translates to CASSSAGQGAQPQHF.

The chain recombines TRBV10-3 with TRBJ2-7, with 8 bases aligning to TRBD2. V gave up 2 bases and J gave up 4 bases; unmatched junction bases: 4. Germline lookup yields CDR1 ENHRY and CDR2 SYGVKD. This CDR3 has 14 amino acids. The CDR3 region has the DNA TGTGCCATCAGTGAGACGGGGGGGGATTACGAGCAGTACTTC. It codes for CAISETGGDYEQYF.

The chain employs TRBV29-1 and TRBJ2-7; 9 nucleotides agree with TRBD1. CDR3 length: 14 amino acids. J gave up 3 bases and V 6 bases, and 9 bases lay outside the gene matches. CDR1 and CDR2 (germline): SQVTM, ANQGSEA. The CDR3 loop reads CSVTTGGLNYEQYF. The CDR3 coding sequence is TGCAGCGTAACTACAGGGGGCTTGAACTACGAGCAGTACTTC.

The CDR3 protein is CASSQDLAGVGEQFF. As DNA, the CDR3 is TGTGCCAGCAGCCAAGACCTAGCGGGAGTAGGTGAGCAGTTCTTC. This chain connects TRBV4-2 to TRBJ2-1; TRBD2 agrees at 10 bases. V gave up 0 bases and J gave up 9 bases; unmatched junction bases: 5. Germline CDR1 reads LGHNA; CDR2 reads YNFKEQ. The CDR3 is 15 amino acids.

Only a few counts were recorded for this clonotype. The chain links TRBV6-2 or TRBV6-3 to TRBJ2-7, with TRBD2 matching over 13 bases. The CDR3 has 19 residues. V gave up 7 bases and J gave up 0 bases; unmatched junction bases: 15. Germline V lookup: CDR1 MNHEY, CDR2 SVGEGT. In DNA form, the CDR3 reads TGTGCCAGCACCGAGCCCCCGGGACTAGCGGGACGACTCTCCTACGAGCAGTACTTC. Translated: CASTEPPGLAGRLSYEQYF.

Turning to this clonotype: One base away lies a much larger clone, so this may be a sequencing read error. DNA for the CDR3: TGTGACAGCAGTGAGGCGGCTAGCGGGGGGGCCGTTACGCAGTATTTT. Its translation: CDSSEAASGGAVTQYF. This sequence joins TRBV6-2 or TRBV6-3 and TRBJ2-3, with 12 nucleotides matching TRBD2. The CDR3 runs to 16 residues. CDR1 and CDR2 (germline): MNHEY, SVGEGT.

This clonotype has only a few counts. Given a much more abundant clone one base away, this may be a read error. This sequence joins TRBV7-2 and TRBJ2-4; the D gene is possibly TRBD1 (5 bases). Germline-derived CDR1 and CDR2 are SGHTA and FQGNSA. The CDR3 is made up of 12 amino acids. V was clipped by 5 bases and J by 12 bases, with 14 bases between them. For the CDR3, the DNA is TGTGCCAGCAGCCCTCCCTGGGGCAATCAGTACTTC. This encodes CASSPPWGNQYF.

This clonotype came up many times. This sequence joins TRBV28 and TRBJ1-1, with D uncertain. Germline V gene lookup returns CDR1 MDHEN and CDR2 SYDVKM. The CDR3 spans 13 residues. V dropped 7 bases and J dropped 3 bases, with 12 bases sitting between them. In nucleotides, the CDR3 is TGTGCCAGCAATTATCCAGCTGACACTGAAGCTTTCTTT. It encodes CASNYPADTEAFF.

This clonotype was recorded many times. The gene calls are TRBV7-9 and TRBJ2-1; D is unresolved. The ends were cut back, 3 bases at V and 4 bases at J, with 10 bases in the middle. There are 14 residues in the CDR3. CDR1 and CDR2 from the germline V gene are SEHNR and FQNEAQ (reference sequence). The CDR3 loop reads CASSFSANYNEQFF. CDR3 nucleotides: TGTGCCAGCAGCTTCTCGGCGAATTACAATGAGCAGTTCTTC.

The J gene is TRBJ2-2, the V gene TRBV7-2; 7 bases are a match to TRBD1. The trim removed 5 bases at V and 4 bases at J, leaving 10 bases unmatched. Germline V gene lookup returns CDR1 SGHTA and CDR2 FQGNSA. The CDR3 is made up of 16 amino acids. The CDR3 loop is CASSLSPTGVTGELFF. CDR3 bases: TGTGCCAGCAGCCTCTCCCCTACAGGGGTCACCGGGGAGCTGTTTTTT.

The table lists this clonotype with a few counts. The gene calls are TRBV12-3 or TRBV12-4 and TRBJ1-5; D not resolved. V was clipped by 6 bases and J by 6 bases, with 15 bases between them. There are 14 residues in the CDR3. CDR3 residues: CASSLGLGGQPQHF. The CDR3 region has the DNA TGTGCCAGCAGCCTCGGTCTGGGAGGTCAGCCCCAGCATTTT.